These 11 T cell receptor beta chains share one sample of origin, sequenced in a study of T cells in Graves' hyperthyroidism and ophthalmopathy (dated by TCRdb to about 2019). Receptor libraries were prepared by multiplex PCR. Sequencing used an Illumina HiSeq 2000. TCR beta CDR3 regions were amplified from RNA transcripts. For the first round of RT-PCR on the TCR CDR3, the HTBI primer set was used together with the Qiagen OneStep RT-PCR kit. TCRdb handled the public reads itself, with Q25 trimming in fastp and clone calling in MiXCR, and kept productive beta chains. Each CDR3 protein appears once, grouped with its most common genes and DNA. The sample contains about 740,000 distinct CDR3 sequences, less than 15% of them found a single time. The ten largest clonotypes hold roughly 10% of the sample. Sample: blood. These receptors were collected from a woman aged 18-29 years with Graves' hyperthyroidism.

The J gene is TRBJ1-1, the V gene TRBV6-1; TRBD1 matches 7 bases. Germline CDR1 and CDR2: MNHNS and SASEGT. This CDR3 has 16 residues. The V and J ends lost 7 bases and 3 bases, in that order; junction bases with no gene match: 14. The CDR3 is CASNSPEDRADTEAFF. The CDR3 DNA sequence: TGTGCCAGCAACTCGCCTGAAGACAGGGCGGACACTGAAGCTTTCTTT.

This clonotype occurred many times. The rearrangement uses TRBV18 and TRBJ1-5; D is perhaps TRBD1 (6 bases). CDR1 is KGHSH and CDR2 is LQKENI in the germline V gene. The CDR3 spans 14 residues. Trimming removed 2 bases from V and 3 bases from J, with 8 bases in between. CDR3 sequence (DNA): TGTGCCAGCTCACCATCAGGGGACAATCAGCCCCAGCATTTT. Amino acid sequence: CASSPSGDNQPQHF.

Comment on this clonotype: This may be a read error: a much more frequent sequence differs by one nucleotide. The V call is TRBV28, the J call TRBJ2-1, with 7 bases lining up with TRBD2. CDR1 is MDHEN, CDR2 SYDVKM, per germline. The trim removed 3 bases at V and 8 bases at J, leaving 10 bases unmatched. The CDR3 is 15 amino acids. CDR3 DNA sequence: TGTGCCAGCAGTTTCGGACTAGTGGGTTATGATGAGCAGTTCTTC. Translating gives CASSFGLVGYDEQFF.

This clonotype was picked up a small number of times. The chain recombines TRBV29-1 with TRBJ2-7; 9 nucleotides match TRBD2. Germline-derived CDR1 and CDR2 are SQVTM and ANQGSEA. With 8 bases clipped from V and 0 bases from J, the junction kept 5 bases outside the gene matches. CDR3 size: 13 residues. Here the CDR3 DNA reads TGCAGCTTCAGTAGCGGGGGCTCCTACGAGCAGTACTTC. Encoded protein: CSFSSGGSYEQYF.

In this sample, this clonotype turned up many times. The V gene is TRBV4-1, the J gene TRBJ2-5; a possible D gene is TRBD2 (6 bases). V was trimmed by 4 bases and J by 12 bases, leaving 15 bases between them. CDR3 length: 12 amino acids. Germline CDR1 reads MGHRA; CDR2 reads YSYEKL. The CDR3 bases are TGCGCCAGCAGCCCCCTTGGAGGGCCGAAGTACTTC. Residues: CASSPLGGPKYF.

This clonotype was found many times. This chain joins TRBV12-3 or TRBV12-4 and TRBJ1-1, with D hard to call. CDR3 length equals 13 residues. The V gene lost 10 bases and the J gene lost 5 bases, with 17 bases spanning the gap. CDR3 DNA sequence: TGTGCCACCGAGGGTCCCTGGGGTACTGAAGCTTTCTTT. It encodes CATEGPWGTEAFF.

This clonotype has ten or more counts. The chain joins TRBV6-1 to TRBJ1-1; D is uncertain. The CDR3 spans 15 residues. Germline V gives CDR1 MNHNS, CDR2 SASEGT. The ends were cut back, 6 bases at V and 2 bases at J, with 16 bases in the middle. Here the CDR3 DNA reads TGTGCCAGCAGCCACTACGTCAGAACAAACACTGAAGCTTTCTTT. Amino acids: CASSHYVRTNTEAFF.

This clonotype was recorded a few times. This rearrangement joins TRBV7-9 to TRBJ2-2; D may be TRBD2 (5 bases). CDR3 length equals 17 residues. Germline loops: CDR1 SEHNR, CDR2 FQNEAQ (reference sequence). V gave up 1 base and J gave up 4 bases, with 16 bases separating them. The CDR3: CASSLGSYGSGTGELFF. As DNA, the CDR3 is TGTGCCAGCAGCTTAGGTTCTTATGGCAGCGGCACCGGGGAGCTGTTTTTT.

CDR3 sequence (DNA): TGTGCCACCAGTGATTCCCCACGGACTAGCGGGAGGATCTACAATGAGCAGTTCTTC. Residues: CATSDSPRTSGRIYNEQFF. V is TRBV24-1 and J is TRBJ2-1; 14 bases agree with TRBD2. From germline, CDR1 is KGHDR and CDR2 SFDVKD. The CDR3 runs 19 residues. Unmatched junction bases numbered 8, after V lost 2 bases and J lost 3 bases.

This sequence joins TRBV6-1 and TRBJ1-1; tentative D call: TRBD1 (6 bases). The CDR3 is 15 residues long. The V end lost 8 bases, the J end lost 1 base, and 17 bases lay between the germline ends. Germline values: CDR1 MNHNS, CDR2 SASEGT. DNA of the CDR3: TGTGCCAGCCATCCCGCAGGGGTGGGGAACACTGAAGCTTTCTTT. The encoded protein is CASHPAGVGNTEAFF.

This clonotype was recorded at least ten times. The V gene is TRBV11-2, the J gene TRBJ2-1; maybe TRBD2 (6 bases). CDR1 is SGHAT, CDR2 FQNNGV, per germline. There are 16 residues in the CDR3. Trimming took 0 bases from V and 7 from J, leaving 16 bases between them. CDR3 residues: CASSLEGFRRENEQFF. CDR3 nucleotides: TGTGCCAGCAGCTTAGAAGGGTTCAGGCGGGAAAATGAGCAGTTCTTC.